The entry that follows covers one TCR beta chain sequence. Its target is not known. Trimming removed 5 bases from V and 5 bases from J, with 15 bases in between. Germline loops: CDR1 SNHLY, CDR2 FYNNEI. This CDR3 has 15 amino acids. This sample stems from a study of beta chain features in type 1 diabetes. Background on the study: The number of sorted cells examined across all samples was fewer than 110,000,000. Study-level findings and limits: People with Type 1 diabetes carried modestly yet significantly shorter TCRB CDR3s in all four CD4+ subsets.

The sequenced template was cDNA made from the entire isolated RNA. Only in-frame clones appear in the TCRdb table, and some are missing; sequencing was by immunoSEQ multiplex PCR. The top ten clones hold 2.4% of a sample with tens of thousands of clones, around three fifths of them seen once. The chain combines TRBV2 with TRBJ2-2; D possibly corresponds to TRBD2 (6 bases). Sequenced material: Tregs from blood. The receptor's source is a woman aged 25 to 45 with type 1 diabetes. CDR3 in amino acids: CASSYEGAGTGELFF. In DNA, the CDR3 is TGTGCCAGCAGTTATGAAGGGGCGGGGACCGGGGAGCTGTTTTTT.